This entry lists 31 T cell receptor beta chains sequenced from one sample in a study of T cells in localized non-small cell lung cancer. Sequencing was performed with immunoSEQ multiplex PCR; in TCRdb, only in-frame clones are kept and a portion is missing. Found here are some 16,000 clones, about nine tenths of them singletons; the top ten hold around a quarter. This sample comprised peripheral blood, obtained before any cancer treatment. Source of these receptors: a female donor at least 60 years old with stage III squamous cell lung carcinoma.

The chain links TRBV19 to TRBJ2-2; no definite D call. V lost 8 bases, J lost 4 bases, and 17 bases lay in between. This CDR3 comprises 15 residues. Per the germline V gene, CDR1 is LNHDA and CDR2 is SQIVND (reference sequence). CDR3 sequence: CASLTSTRGTGELFF. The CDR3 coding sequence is TGTGCCAGTTTGACCTCGACTCGTGGCACCGGGGAGCTGTTTTTT. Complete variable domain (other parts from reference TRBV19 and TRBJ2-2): DGGITQSPKYLFRKEGQNVTLSCEQNLNHDAMYWYRQDPGQGLRLIYYSQIVNDFQKGDIAEGYSVSREKKESFPLTVTSAQKNPTAFYLCASLTSTRGTGELFFGEGSRLTVL.

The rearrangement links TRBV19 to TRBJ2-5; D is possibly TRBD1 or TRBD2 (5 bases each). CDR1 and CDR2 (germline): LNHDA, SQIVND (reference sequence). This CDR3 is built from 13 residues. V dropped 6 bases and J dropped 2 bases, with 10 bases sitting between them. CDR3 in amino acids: CASRVRGQETQYF. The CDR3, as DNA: TGTGCCAGTAGAGTGAGGGGACAAGAGACCCAGTACTTC.

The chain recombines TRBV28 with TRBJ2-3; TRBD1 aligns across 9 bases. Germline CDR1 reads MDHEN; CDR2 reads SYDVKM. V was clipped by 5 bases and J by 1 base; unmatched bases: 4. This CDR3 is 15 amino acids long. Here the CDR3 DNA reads TGTGCCAGCAGTGGGACAGGGCTAGGCACAGATACGCAGTATTTT. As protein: CASSGTGLGTDTQYF.

The CDR3 DNA reads TGCAGTGCTCGATCGGTCAATGAGCAGTTCTTC. Translating it yields CSARSVNEQFF. The chain employs TRBV20-1 and TRBJ2-1, with no clear D. CDR1 and CDR2 (germline): DFQATT, SNEGSKA (reference sequence). The V end was cut by 5 bases, the J end by 6 bases, with 8 bases between. The CDR3 length is 11 residues.

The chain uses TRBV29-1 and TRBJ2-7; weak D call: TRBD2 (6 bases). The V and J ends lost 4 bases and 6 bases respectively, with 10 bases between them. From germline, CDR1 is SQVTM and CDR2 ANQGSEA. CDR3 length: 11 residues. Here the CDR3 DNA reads TGCAGCGTTGCATTCGGGGGCGAGCAGTACTTC. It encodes CSVAFGGEQYF.

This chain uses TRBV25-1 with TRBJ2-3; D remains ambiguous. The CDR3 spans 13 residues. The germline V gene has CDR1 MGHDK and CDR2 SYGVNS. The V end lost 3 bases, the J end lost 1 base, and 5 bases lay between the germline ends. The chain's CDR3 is CASSDPGTDTQYF. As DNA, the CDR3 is TGTGCCAGCAGTGATCCAGGCACAGATACGCAGTATTTT.

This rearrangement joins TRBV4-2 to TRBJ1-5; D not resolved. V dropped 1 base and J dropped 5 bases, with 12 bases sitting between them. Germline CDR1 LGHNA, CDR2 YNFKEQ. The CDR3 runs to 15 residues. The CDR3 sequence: CASSQVVSVDQPQHF. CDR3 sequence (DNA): TGTGCCAGCAGCCAAGTGGTGTCCGTCGATCAGCCCCAGCATTTT.

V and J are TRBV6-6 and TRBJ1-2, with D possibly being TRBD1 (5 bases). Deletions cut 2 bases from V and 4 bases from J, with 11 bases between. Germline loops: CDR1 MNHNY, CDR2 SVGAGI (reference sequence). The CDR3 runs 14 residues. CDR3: CASSYPSGGYGYTF. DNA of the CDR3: TGTGCCAGCAGTTACCCCAGCGGGGGCTATGGCTACACCTTC.

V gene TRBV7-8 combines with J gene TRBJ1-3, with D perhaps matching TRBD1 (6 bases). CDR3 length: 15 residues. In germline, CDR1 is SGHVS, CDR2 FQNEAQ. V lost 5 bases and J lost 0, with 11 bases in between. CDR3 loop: CASSPGVNSGNTIYF. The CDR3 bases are TGTGCCAGCAGCCCAGGGGTAAACTCTGGAAACACCATATATTTT.

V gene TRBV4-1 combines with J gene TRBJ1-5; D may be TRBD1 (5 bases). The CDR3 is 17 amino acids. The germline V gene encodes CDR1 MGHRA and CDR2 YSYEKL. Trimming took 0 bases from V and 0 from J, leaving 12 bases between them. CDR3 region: CASSQDIPGISNQPQHF. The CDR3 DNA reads TGCGCCAGCAGCCAAGATATTCCAGGGATTAGCAATCAGCCCCAGCATTTT.

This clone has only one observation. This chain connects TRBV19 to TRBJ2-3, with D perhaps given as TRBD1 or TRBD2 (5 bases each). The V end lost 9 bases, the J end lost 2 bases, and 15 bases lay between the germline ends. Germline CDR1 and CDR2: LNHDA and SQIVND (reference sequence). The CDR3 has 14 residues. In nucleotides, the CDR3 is TGTGCCAGCGGGACCTCATTAGTCACAGATACGCAGTATTTT. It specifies CASGTSLVTDTQYF.

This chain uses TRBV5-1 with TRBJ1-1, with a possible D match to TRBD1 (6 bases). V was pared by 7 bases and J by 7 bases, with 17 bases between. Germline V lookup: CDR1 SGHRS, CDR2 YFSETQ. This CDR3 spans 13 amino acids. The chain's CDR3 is CASGLTGSVEAFF. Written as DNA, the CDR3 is TGCGCCAGCGGGCTGACAGGTAGCGTTGAAGCTTTCTTT.

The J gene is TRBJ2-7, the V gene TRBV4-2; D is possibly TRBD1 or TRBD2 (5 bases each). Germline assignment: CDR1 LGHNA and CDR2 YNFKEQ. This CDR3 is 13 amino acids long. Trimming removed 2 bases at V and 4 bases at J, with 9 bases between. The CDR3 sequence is CASSQPGRYEQYF. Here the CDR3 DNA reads TGTGCCAGCAGCCAACCGGGACGGTACGAGCAGTACTTC.

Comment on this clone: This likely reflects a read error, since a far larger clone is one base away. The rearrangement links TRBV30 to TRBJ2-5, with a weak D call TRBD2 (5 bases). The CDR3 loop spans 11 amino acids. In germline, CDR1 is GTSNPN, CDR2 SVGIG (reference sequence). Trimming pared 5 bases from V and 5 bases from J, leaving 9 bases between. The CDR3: CAWPGLETQYF. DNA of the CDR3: TGTGCCTGGCCGGGGTTGGAGACCCAGTACTTC. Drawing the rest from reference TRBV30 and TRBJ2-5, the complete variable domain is SQTIHQWPATLVQPVGSPLSLECTVEGTSNPNLYWYRQAAGRGLQLLFYSVGIGQISSEVPQNLSASRPQDRQFILSSKKLLLSDSGFYLCAWPGLETQYFGPGTRLLVL.

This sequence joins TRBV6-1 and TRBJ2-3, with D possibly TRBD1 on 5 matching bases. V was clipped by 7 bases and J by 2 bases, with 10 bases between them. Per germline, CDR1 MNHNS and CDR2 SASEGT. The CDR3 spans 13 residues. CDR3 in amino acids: CASTQDITDTQYF. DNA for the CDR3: TGTGCCAGCACTCAGGACATCACAGATACGCAGTATTTT.

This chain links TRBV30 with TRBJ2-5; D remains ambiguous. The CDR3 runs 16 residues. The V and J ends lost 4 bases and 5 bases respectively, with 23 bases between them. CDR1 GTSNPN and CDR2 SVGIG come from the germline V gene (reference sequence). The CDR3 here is CAWTNPRPSGWETQYF. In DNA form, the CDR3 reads TGTGCCTGGACTAACCCTAGACCGTCGGGTTGGGAGACCCAGTACTTC. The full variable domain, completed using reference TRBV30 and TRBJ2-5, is SQTIHQWPATLVQPVGSPLSLECTVEGTSNPNLYWYRQAAGRGLQLLFYSVGIGQISSEVPQNLSASRPQDRQFILSSKKLLLSDSGFYLCAWTNPRPSGWETQYFGPGTRLLVL.

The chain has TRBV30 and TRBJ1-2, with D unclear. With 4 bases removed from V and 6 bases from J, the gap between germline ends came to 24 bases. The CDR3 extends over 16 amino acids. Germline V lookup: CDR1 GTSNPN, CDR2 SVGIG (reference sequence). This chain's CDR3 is CAWIREGRQSFHGYTF. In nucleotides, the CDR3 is TGTGCCTGGATTCGAGAGGGCCGCCAGTCTTTCCATGGCTACACCTTC.

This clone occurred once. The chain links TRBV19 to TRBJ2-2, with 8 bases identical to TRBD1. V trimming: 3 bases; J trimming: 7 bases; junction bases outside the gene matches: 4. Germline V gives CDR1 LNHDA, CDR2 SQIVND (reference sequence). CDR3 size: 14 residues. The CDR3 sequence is CASSIRQGIGELFF. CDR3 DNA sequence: TGTGCCAGTAGTATTAGACAGGGGATCGGGGAGCTGTTTTTT.

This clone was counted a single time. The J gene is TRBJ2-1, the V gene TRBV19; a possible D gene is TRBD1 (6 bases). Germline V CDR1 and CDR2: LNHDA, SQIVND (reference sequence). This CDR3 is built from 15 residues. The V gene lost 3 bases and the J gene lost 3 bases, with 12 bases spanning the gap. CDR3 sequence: CASSIEQGGYNEQFF. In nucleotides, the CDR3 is TGTGCCAGTAGTATTGAACAGGGTGGCTACAATGAGCAGTTCTTC.

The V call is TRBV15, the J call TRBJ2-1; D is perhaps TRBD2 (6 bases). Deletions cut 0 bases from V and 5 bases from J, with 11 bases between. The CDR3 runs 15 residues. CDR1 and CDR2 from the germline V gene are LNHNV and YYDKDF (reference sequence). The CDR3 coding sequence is TGTGCCACCAGCAGAGACGGCGGGGACGACAATGAGCAGTTCTTC. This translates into CATSRDGGDDNEQFF.

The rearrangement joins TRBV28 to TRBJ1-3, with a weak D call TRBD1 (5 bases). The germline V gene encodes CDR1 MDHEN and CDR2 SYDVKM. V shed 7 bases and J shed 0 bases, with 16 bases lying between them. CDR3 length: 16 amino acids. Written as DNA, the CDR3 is TGTGCCAGCACCCTTCGGGGACGGCACTCTGGAAACACCATATATTTT. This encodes CASTLRGRHSGNTIYF.

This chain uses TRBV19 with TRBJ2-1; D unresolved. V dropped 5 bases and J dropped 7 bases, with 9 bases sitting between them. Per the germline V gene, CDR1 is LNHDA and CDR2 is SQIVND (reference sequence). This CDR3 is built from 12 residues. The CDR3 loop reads CASSPWGNEQFF. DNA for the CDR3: TGTGCCAGTAGTCCCTGGGGAAATGAGCAGTTCTTC.

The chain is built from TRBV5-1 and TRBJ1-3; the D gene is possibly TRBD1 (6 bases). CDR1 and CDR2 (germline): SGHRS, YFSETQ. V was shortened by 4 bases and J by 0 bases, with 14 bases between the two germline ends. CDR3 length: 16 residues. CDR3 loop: CASSTSGAPSGNTIYF. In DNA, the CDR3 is TGCGCCAGCAGCACCTCAGGGGCCCCCTCTGGAAACACCATATATTTT.

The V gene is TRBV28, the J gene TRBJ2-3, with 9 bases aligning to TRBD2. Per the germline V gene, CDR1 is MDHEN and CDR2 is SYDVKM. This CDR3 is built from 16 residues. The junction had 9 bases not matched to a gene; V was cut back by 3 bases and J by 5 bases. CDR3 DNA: TGTGCCAGCAGTTTCGGCGGGAGGGCCGAAGGAGATACGCAGTATTTT. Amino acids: CASSFGGRAEGDTQYF.

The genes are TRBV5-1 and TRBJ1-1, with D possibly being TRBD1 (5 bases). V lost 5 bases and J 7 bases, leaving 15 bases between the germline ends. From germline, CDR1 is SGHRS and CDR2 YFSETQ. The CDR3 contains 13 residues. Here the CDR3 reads CASSSRDADEAFF. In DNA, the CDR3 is TGCGCCAGCAGTTCTAGGGACGCCGATGAAGCTTTCTTT.

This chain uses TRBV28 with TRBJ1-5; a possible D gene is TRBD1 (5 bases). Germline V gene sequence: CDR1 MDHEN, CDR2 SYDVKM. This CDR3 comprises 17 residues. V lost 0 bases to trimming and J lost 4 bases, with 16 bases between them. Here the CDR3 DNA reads TGTGCCAGCAGTTTATGGTATGGGGGTGGGGTAAATCAGCCCCAGCATTTT. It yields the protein CASSLWYGGGVNQPQHF.

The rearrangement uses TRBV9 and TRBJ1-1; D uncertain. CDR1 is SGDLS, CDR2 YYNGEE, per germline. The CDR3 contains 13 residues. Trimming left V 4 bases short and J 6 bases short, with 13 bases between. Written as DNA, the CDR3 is TGTGCCAGCAGCCAGATACCTCAGGCTGAAGCTTTCTTT. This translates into CASSQIPQAEAFF.

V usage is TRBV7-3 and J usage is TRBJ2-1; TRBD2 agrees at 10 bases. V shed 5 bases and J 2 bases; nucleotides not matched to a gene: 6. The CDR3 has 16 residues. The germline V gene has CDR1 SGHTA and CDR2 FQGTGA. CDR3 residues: CASSPGLARPYNEQFF. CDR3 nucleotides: TGTGCCAGCAGCCCGGGACTAGCGAGACCCTACAATGAGCAGTTCTTC.

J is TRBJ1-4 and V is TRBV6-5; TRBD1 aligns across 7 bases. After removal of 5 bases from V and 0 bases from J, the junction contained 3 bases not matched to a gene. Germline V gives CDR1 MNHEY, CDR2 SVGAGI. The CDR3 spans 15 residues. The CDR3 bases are TGTGCCAGCAGTGGGACAGCCGCAACTAATGAAAAACTGTTTTTT. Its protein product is CASSGTAATNEKLFF.

This CDR3 is CASSYDQGDTEAFF. The CDR3 nucleotides read TGTGCCAGCAGTTACGATCAGGGCGACACTGAAGCTTTCTTT. J is TRBJ1-1 and V is TRBV6-5, with a tentative D call TRBD1 (5 bases). CDR3 length: 14 residues. CDR1 MNHEY and CDR2 SVGAGI come from the germline V gene. V dropped 2 bases and J dropped 3 bases, with 10 bases sitting between them.

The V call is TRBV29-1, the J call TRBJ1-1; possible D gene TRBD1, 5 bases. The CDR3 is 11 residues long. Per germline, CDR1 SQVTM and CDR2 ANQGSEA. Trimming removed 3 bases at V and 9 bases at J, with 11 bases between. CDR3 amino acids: CSVDGGVKAFF. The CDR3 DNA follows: TGCAGCGTTGACGGGGGGGTTAAAGCTTTCTTT.